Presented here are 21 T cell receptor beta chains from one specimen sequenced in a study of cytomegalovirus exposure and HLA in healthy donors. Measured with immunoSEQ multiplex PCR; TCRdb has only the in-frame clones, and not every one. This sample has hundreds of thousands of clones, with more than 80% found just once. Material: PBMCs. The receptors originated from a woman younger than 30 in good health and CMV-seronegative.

Here the CDR3 reads CASSETFVRSGSGNTIYF. The CDR3 coding sequence is TGTGCCAGCAGTGAAACGTTTGTGCGCTCAGGGTCCGGAAACACCATATATTTT. The chain combines TRBV6-1 with TRBJ1-3, with a possible D match to TRBD1 (5 bases). The CDR3 is 18 residues long. Looked up from germline, CDR1 is MNHNS and CDR2 is SASEGT. V lost 2 bases and J 4 bases, leaving 21 bases between the germline ends.

The CDR3 DNA is TGTGCCAGCAGCTTAGTAGGACTACAAGAGACCCAGTACTTC. Its protein product is CASSLVGLQETQYF. The chain carries TRBV7-9 and TRBJ2-5, with a tentative D call TRBD2 (6 bases). Trimming pared 1 base from V and 2 bases from J, leaving 8 bases between. This CDR3 region has 14 residues. CDR1 SEHNR and CDR2 FQNEAQ come from the germline V gene (reference sequence).

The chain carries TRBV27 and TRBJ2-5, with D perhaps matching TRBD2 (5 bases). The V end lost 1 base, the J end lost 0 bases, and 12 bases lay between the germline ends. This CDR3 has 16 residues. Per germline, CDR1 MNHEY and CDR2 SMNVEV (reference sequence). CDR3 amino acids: CASSLFGWGDQETQYF. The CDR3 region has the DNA TGTGCCAGCAGTTTATTCGGCTGGGGAGACCAAGAGACCCAGTACTTC.

This CDR3 is CASSEPRLAGVSDEQFF. The CDR3 DNA reads as TGTGCCAGCAGTGAGCCCCGACTAGCGGGAGTTAGTGATGAGCAGTTCTTC. J is TRBJ2-1 and V is TRBV6-1; the match to TRBD2 covers 12 bases. The J segment lost 8 bases and the V segment lost 3 bases, leaving 11 bases of the junction unmatched. The germline gives CDR1 MNHNS, CDR2 SASEGT. The CDR3 consists of 17 residues.

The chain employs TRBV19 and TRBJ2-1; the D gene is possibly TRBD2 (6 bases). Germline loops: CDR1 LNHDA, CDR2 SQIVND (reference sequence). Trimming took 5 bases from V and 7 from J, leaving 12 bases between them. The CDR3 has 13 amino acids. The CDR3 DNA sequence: TGTGCCAGTAGTGAGTGGGCGGGGAATGAGCAGTTCTTC. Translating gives CASSEWAGNEQFF.

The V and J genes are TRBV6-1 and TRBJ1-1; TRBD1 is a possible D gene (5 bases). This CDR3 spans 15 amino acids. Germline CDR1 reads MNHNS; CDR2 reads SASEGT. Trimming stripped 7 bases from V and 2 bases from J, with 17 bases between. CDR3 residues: CASNLGVLPNTEAFF. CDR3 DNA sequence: TGTGCCAGCAATCTAGGGGTGCTGCCAAACACTGAAGCTTTCTTT.

The chain's CDR3 is CASSDSGTGALANYGYTF. The CDR3 coding sequence is TGTGCCAGCAGTGATTCCGGCACAGGGGCCCTAGCTAACTATGGCTACACCTTC. The V gene is TRBV6-1, the J gene TRBJ1-2; 7 bases fit TRBD1. The CDR3 length is 18 residues. J gave up 0 bases and V 3 bases, and 13 bases lay outside the gene matches. Per germline, CDR1 MNHNS and CDR2 SASEGT.

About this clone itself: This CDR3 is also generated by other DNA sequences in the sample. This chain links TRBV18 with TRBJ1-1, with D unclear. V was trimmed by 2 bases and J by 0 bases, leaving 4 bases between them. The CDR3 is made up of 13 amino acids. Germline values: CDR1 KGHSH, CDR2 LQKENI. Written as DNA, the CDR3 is TGTGCCAGCTCACCAACACTGAACACTGAAGCTTTCTTT. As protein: CASSPTLNTEAFF.

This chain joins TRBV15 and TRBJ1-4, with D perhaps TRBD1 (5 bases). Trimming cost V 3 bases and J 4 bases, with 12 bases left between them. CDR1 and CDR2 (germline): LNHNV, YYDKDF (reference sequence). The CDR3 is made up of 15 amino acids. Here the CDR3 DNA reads TGTGCCACCAGCAGTGACAGACTTTTTAATGAAAAACTGTTTTTT. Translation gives CATSSDRLFNEKLFF.

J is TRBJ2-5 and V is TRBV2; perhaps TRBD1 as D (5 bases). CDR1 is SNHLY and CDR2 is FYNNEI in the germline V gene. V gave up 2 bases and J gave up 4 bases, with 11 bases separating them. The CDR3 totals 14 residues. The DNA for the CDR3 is TGTGCCAGCAGTGAACCAAGGGGAAGAGAGACCCAGTACTTC. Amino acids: CASSEPRGRETQYF. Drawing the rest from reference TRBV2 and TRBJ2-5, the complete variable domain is EPEVTQTPSHQVTQMGQEVILRCVPISNHLYFYWYRQILGQKVEFLVSFYNNEISEKSEIFDDQFSVERPDGSNFTLKIRSTKLEDSAMYFCASSEPRGRETQYFGPGTRLLVL.

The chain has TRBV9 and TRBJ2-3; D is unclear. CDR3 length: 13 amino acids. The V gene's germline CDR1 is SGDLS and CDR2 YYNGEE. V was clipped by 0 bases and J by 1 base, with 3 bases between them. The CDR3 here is CASSVGGTDTQYF. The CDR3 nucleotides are TGTGCCAGCAGCGTAGGAGGCACAGATACGCAGTATTTT.

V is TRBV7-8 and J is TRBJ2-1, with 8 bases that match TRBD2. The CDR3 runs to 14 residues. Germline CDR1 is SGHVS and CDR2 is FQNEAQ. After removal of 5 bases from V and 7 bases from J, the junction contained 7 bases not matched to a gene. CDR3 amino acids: CASSPGGLRNEQFF. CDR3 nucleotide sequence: TGTGCCAGCAGCCCGGGAGGGCTAAGGAATGAGCAGTTCTTC.

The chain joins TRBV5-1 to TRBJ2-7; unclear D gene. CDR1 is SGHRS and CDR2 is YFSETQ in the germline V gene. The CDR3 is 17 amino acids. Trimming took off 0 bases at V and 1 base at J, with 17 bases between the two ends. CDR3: CASSLVSVDPLSYEQYF. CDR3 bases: TGCGCCAGCAGCTTGGTGTCGGTCGATCCCCTATCCTACGAGCAGTACTTC.

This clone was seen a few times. CDR3 amino acids: CASSQTREGGQPQHF. As DNA, the CDR3 is TGCGCCAGCAGCCAGACGAGGGAAGGGGGTCAGCCCCAGCATTTT. This rearrangement joins TRBV4-1 to TRBJ1-5, with a weak D call TRBD1 (6 bases). The V gene lost 3 bases and the J gene lost 6 bases, with 15 bases spanning the gap. Germline CDR1 is MGHRA and CDR2 is YSYEKL. This CDR3 has 15 residues.

The CDR3 region is CASSISRARSTEAFF. The CDR3 region has the DNA TGTGCCAGTAGTATCTCCAGGGCCCGGAGCACTGAAGCTTTCTTT. The chain couples TRBV19 to TRBJ1-1; TRBD1 might be the D (5 bases). The CDR3 covers 15 residues. Germline CDR1 LNHDA, CDR2 SQIVND (reference sequence). The V gene lost 3 bases and the J gene lost 4 bases, with 15 bases spanning the gap.

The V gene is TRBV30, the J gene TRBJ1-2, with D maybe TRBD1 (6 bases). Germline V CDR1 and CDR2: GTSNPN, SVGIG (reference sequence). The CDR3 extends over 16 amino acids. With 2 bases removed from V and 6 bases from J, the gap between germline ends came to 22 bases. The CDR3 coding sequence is TGTGCCTGGAGTTCTGGGCCCCGAGGGACATCTAATGGCTACACCTTC. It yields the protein CAWSSGPRGTSNGYTF.

The CDR3 DNA sequence: TGCGCCAGCAGCCAAACGGTAAACACTGAAGCTTTCTTT. Protein product: CASSQTVNTEAFF. V gene TRBV4-1 combines with J gene TRBJ1-1; D is unresolved. CDR3 length: 13 amino acids. Germline-derived CDR1 and CDR2 are MGHRA and YSYEKL. V was pared by 2 bases and J by 2 bases, with 6 bases between.

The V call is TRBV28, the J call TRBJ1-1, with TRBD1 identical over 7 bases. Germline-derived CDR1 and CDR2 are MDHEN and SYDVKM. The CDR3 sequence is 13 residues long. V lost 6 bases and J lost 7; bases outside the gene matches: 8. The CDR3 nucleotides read TGTGCCAGCAGGCCAGGGACAGAAAGTGAAGCTTTCTTT. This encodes CASRPGTESEAFF.

The CDR3 sequence is CASSYSPRAGNTIYF. The DNA of the CDR3 is TGTGCCAGCAGTTACTCACCCAGGGCTGGAAACACCATATATTTT. The rearrangement uses TRBV6-5 and TRBJ1-3; D is possibly TRBD1 (5 bases). Trimming stripped 0 bases from V and 2 bases from J, with 8 bases between. The CDR3 extends over 15 amino acids. Germline assignment: CDR1 MNHEY and CDR2 SVGAGI.

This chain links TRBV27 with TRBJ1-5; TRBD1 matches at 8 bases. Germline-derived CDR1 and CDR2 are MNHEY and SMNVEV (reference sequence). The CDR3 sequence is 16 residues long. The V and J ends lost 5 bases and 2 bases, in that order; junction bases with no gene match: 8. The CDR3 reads CASSLNRGIGNQPQHF. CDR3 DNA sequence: TGTGCCAGCAGTCTAAACAGGGGGATCGGCAATCAGCCCCAGCATTTT.

The CDR3, as DNA: TGCGCCAGCAGTGCCGGACTAGCGGGCTACACAGATACGCAGTATTTT. This sequence encodes CASSAGLAGYTDTQYF. J is TRBJ2-3 and V is TRBV10-1, with 11 positions matching TRBD2. This CDR3 has 16 amino acids. The germline V gene encodes CDR1 WNHNN and CDR2 SYGVQD (reference sequence). V lost 4 bases and J lost 2; bases outside the gene matches: 5.